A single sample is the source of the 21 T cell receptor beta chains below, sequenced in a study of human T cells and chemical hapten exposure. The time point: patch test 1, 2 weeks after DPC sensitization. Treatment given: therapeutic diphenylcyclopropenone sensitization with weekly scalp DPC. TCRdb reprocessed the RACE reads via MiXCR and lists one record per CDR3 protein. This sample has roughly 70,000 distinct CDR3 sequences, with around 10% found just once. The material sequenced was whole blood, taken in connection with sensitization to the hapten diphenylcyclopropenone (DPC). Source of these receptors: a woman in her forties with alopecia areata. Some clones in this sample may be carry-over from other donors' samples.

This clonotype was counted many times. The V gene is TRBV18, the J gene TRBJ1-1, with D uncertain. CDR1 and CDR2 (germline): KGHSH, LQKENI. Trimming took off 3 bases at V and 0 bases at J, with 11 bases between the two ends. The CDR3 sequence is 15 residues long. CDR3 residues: CASSPLLNMNTEAFF. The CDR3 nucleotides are TGTGCCAGCTCACCGTTGTTGAACATGAACACTGAAGCTTTCTTT. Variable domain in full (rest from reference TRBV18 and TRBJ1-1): NAGVMQNPRHLVRRRGQEARLRCSPMKGHSHVYWYRQLPEEGLKFMVYLQKENIIDESGMPKERFSAEFPKEGPSILRIQQVVRGDSAAYFCASSPLLNMNTEAFFGQGTRLTVV.

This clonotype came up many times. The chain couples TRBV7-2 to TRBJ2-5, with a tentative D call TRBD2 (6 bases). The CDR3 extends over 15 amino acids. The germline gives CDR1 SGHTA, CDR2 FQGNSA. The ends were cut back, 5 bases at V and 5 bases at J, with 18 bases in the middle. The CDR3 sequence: CASSPGGVAGETQYF. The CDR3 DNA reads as TGTGCCAGCAGCCCCGGCGGGGTAGCTGGTGAGACCCAGTACTTC.

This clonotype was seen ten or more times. The CDR3 region is CASSRAWRDAYNEQFF. CDR3 in DNA: TGTGCCAGCAGCCGGGCGTGGAGGGACGCATACAATGAGCAGTTCTTC. The J gene is TRBJ2-1, the V gene TRBV6-2 or TRBV6-3; possible D gene TRBD2, 6 bases. V gave up 6 bases and J gave up 4 bases, with 19 bases separating them. The CDR3 runs to 16 residues. Germline values: CDR1 MNHEY, CDR2 SVGEGT.

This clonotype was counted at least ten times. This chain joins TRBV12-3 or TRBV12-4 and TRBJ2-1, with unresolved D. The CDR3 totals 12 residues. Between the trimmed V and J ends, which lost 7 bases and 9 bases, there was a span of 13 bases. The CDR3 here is CASTALGLEQFF. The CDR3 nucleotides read TGTGCCAGCACCGCCCTAGGTCTTGAGCAGTTCTTC.

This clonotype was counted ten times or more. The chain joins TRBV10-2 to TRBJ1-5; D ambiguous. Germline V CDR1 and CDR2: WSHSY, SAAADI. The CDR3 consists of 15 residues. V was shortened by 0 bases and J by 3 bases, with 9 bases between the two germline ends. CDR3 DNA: TGCGCCAGCAGTGAGTCGGGAGGGCTCAATCAGCCCCAGCATTTT. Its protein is CASSESGGLNQPQHF.

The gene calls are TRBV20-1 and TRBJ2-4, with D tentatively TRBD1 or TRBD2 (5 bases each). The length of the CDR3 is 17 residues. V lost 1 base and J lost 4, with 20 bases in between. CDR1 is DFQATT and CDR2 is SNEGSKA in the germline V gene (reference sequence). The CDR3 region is CSARVGAGVQKKNIQYF. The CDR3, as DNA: TGCAGTGCTAGAGTAGGGGCGGGTGTGCAAAAGAAAAACATTCAGTACTTC.

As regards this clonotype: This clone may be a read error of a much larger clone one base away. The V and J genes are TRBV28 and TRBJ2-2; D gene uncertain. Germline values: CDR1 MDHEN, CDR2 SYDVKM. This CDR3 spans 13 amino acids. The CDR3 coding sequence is TGTGCCAGCTGTTTCCCGAACACCGGGGAGCTGTTTTTT. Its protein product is CASCFPNTGELFF.

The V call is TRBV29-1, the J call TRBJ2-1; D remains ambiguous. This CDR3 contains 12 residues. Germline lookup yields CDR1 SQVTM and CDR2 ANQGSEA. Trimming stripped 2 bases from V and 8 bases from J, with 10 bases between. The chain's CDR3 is CSVEYQRDEQFF. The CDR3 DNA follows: TGCAGCGTTGAATACCAACGGGATGAGCAGTTCTTC.

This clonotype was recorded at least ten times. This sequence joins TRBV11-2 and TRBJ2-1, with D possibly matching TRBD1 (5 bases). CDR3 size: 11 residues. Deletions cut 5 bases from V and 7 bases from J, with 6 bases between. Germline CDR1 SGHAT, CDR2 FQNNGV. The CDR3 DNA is TGTGCCAGCAGCAGGGGTAATGAGCAGTTCTTC. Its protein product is CASSRGNEQFF.

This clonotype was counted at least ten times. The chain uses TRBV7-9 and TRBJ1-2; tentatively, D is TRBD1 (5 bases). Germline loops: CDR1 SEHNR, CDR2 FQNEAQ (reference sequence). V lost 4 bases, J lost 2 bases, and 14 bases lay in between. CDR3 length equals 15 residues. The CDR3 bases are TGTGCCAGCAGCTCAGAGGGGTGGATGAACTATGGCTACACCTTC. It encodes CASSSEGWMNYGYTF.

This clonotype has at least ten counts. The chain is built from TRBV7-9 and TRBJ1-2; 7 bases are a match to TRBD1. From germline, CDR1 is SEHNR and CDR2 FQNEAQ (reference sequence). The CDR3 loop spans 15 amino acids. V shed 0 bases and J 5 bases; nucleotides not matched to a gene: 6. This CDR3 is CASSLARGPGYGYTF. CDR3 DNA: TGTGCCAGCAGCTTAGCAAGGGGGCCTGGATATGGCTACACCTTC.

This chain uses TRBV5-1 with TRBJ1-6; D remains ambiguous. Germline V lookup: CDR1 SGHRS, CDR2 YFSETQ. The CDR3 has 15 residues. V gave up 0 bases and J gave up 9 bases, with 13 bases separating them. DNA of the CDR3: TGCGCCAGCAGCTTGGCCAGCTCTGGGATTTCACCCCTCCACTTT. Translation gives CASSLASSGISPLHF.

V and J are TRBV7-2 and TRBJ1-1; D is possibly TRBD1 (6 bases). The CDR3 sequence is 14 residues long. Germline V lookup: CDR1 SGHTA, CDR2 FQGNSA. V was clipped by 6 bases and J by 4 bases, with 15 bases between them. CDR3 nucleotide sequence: TGTGCCAGCAGTACAGGGCACCTTGGCACTGAAGCTTTCTTT. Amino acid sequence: CASSTGHLGTEAFF.

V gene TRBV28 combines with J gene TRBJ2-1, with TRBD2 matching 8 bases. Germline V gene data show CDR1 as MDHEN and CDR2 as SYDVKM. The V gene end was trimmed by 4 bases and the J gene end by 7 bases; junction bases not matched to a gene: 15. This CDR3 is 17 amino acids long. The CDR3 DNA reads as TGTGCCAGCAGTTCGGGCCCCTCGGGACTAGTGGGGAATGAGCAGTTCTTC. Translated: CASSSGPSGLVGNEQFF.

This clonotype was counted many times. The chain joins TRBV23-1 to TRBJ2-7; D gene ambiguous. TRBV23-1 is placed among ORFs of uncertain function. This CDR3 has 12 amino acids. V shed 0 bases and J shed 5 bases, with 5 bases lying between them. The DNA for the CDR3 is TGCGCCAGCAGTCAATCCAATGACGAGCAGTACTTC. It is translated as CASSQSNDEQYF.

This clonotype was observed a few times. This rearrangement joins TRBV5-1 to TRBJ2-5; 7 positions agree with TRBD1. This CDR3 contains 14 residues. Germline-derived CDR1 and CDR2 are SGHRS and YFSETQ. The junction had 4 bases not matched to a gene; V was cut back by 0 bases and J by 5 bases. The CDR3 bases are TGCGCCAGCAGCTTGGTAGGGGGCTTTGAGACCCAGTACTTC. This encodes CASSLVGGFETQYF.

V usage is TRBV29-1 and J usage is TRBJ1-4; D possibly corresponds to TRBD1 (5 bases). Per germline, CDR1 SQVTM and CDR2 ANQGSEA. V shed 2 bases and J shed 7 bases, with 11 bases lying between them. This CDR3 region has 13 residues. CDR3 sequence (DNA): TGCAGCGTTGAACGGCAGGGTAGTGAAAAACTGTTTTTT. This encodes CSVERQGSEKLFF.

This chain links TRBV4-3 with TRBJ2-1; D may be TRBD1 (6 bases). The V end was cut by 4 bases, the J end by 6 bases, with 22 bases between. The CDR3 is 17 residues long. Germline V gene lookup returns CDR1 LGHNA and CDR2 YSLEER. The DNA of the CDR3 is TGCGCCAGCAGCCTCCGAACTAGACAGGTAGGGGGCAATGAGCAGTTCTTC. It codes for CASSLRTRQVGGNEQFF.

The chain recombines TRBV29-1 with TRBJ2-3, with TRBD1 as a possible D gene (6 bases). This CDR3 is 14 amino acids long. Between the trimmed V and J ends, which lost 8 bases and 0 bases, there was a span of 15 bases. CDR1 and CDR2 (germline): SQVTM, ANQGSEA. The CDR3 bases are TGCAGCACCCCGGACAGAGCGAGCACAGATACGCAGTATTTT. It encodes CSTPDRASTDTQYF.

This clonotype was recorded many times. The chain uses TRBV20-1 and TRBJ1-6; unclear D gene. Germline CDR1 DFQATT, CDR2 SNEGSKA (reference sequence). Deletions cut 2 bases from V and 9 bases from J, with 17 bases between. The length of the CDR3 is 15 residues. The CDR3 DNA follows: TGCAGTGCTAGAACCTCCGGCAGGACGGGTTCACCCCTCCACTTT. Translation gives CSARTSGRTGSPLHF.

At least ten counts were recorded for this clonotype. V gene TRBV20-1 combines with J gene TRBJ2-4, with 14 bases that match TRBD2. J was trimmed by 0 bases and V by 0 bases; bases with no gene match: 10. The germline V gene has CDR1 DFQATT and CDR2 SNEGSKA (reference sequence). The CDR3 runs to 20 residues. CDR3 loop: CSARDPRTSGGTLAKNIQYF. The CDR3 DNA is TGCAGTGCTAGAGATCCCCGGACTAGCGGGGGGACCCTAGCCAAAAACATTCAGTACTTC.